The clone carrying this TCR beta chain has just a few counts. This sample stems from a study of blood T cell repertoires in COVID-19. At the level of the study: Acute-phase and convalescent COVID-19 samples originated in the United States, Italy and Spain. Nucleic acid was either cDNA or gDNA, and it came from T cells, B-cell-depleted T cells, or PBMCs.

In the original processing: Amplifying reference gene primers gave estimates of nucleated cell counts. Sequencing was performed with immunoSEQ multiplex PCR; in TCRdb, only in-frame clones are kept and a portion is missing. V and J calls and clone size are as listed in that table; D and trimming were resolved from the DNA. The data contain some 120,000 clones, approximately 74% of them singletons. The J segment lost 1 base and the V segment lost 5 bases, leaving 6 bases of the junction unmatched. Per germline, CDR1 SEHNR and CDR2 FQNEAQ (reference sequence). The CDR3 runs to 15 residues. Followed over time, Seattle patients had been enrolled while infection was active.

This rearrangement joins TRBV7-9 to TRBJ2-5; 8 bases align to TRBD2. This sequence was found in a man older than 75 with COVID-19, enrolled during active disease. Source material: peripheral blood. This CDR3 reads CASSPLTSGQETQYF. Here the CDR3 DNA reads TGTGCCAGCAGCCCCCTAACTAGCGGCCAAGAGACCCAGTACTTC.